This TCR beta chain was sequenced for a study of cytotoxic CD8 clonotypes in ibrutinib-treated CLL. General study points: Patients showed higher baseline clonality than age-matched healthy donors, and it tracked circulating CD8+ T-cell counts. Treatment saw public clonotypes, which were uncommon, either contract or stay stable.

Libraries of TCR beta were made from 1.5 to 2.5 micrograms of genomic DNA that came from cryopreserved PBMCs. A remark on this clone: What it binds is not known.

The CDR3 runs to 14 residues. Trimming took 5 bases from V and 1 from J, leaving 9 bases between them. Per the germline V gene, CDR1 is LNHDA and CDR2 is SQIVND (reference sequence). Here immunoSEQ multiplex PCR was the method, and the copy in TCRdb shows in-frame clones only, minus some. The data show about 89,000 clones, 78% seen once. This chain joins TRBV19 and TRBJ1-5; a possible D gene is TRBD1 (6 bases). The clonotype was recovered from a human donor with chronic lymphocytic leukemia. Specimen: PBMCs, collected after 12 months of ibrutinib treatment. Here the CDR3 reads CASSYRESNQPQHF. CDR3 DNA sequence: TGTGCCAGTAGTTACAGGGAAAGCAATCAGCCCCAGCATTTT.